The 32 T cell receptor beta chains listed next were all sequenced from one sample in a study of T cells in localized non-small cell lung cancer. Produced via immunoSEQ multiplex PCR; TCRdb's table is partial and in-frame only. The sample has just under 1,500 clones, approximately 19% seen once; the top ten hold over 12%. Here the sequenced sample was lung tumor tissue, taken before any cancer treatment. These receptor sequences come from a woman aged 40-69 years with stage I lung adenocarcinoma.

The chain links TRBV5-1 to TRBJ2-2; possible D gene TRBD1, 5 bases. The CDR3 length is 15 residues. Germline CDR1 reads SGHRS; CDR2 reads YFSETQ. Deletions cut 1 base from V and 1 base from J, with 8 bases between. For the CDR3, the DNA is TGCGCCAGCAGCTTGCTGACAGAGAACACCGGGGAGCTGTTTTTT. Amino acid sequence: CASSLLTENTGELFF.

The chain links TRBV19 to TRBJ2-2, with D perhaps matching TRBD2 (7 bases). The V gene's germline CDR1 is LNHDA and CDR2 SQIVND (reference sequence). Trimming shortened V by 5 bases and J by 0 bases, and 13 bases separated the two germline ends. CDR3 size: 16 residues. For the CDR3, the DNA is TGTGCCAGTAGTTCCGGGGGGCTCGCGAACACCGGGGAGCTGTTTTTT. The encoded protein is CASSSGGLANTGELFF. Supplemented by reference TRBV19 and TRBJ2-2, the full variable domain reads DGGITQSPKYLFRKEGQNVTLSCEQNLNHDAMYWYRQDPGQGLRLIYYSQIVNDFQKGDIAEGYSVSREKKESFPLTVTSAQKNPTAFYLCASSSGGLANTGELFFGEGSRLTVL.

By its share, this clone is medium-sized. The rearrangement joins TRBV12-5 to TRBJ2-1; 7 nucleotides line up with TRBD2. The CDR3 has 16 residues. Germline lookup yields CDR1 LGHNT and CDR2 FRNRAP. The CDR3 loop reads CASTTGGSRSYNEQFF. Here the CDR3 DNA reads TGTGCCAGCACCACCGGGGGGTCCCGCTCCTACAATGAGCAGTTCTTC.

The V call is TRBV19, the J call TRBJ1-5, with D maybe TRBD1 (6 bases). Germline CDR1 and CDR2: LNHDA and SQIVND (reference sequence). The CDR3 has 12 residues. V lost 7 bases, J lost 5 bases, and 9 bases lay in between. The DNA for the CDR3 is TGTGCCAGTACCCAGGGGTATCAGCCCCAGCATTTT. Encoded protein: CASTQGYQPQHF.

The gene calls are TRBV2 and TRBJ2-7; D may match TRBD1 or TRBD2 (5 bases each). The germline CDR1 and CDR2 sequences are SNHLY and FYNNEI. The CDR3 totals 13 residues. The V end lost 6 bases, the J end lost 5 bases, and 14 bases lay between the germline ends. The CDR3 nucleotides read TGTGCCAGCAGCAAGCTGGGGGTCCACGAGCAGTACTTC. Translating it yields CASSKLGVHEQYF.

In its sample, this clone ranks as medium-sized. The chain links TRBV1 to TRBJ1-2; the table's TRBD1 call for D was not verified on the DNA. TRBV1 is a documented pseudogene. This CDR3 comprises 15 residues. As DNA, the CDR3 is TGCGCCAGCAGCCAAGCACCAGGGGAGAACTATGGCTACACCTTC. Translating it yields CASSQAPGENYGYTF.

By frequency in the sample, this clone is large. V is TRBV2 and J is TRBJ2-2; TRBD2 matches at 11 bases. The CDR3 spans 15 residues. Germline-derived CDR1 and CDR2 are SNHLY and FYNNEI. Germline trimming cut 7 bases from V and 5 bases from J; bases unmatched to any gene: 6. Written as DNA, the CDR3 is TGTGCCAGCAATAGCGGGGGGGCAAGAACCGGGGAGCTGTTTTTT. Amino acid sequence: CASNSGGARTGELFF. The complete variable domain, with remaining parts taken from reference TRBV2 and TRBJ2-2, reads EPEVTQTPSHQVTQMGQEVILRCVPISNHLYFYWYRQILGQKVEFLVSFYNNEISEKSEIFDDQFSVERPDGSNFTLKIRSTKLEDSAMYFCASNSGGARTGELFFGEGSRLTVL.

The chain employs TRBV14 and TRBJ2-3; tentative D call: TRBD2 (6 bases). V lost 0 bases and J lost 14, with 15 bases in between. CDR3 length: 13 amino acids. In germline, CDR1 is SGHDN, CDR2 FVKESK. The CDR3 region has the DNA TGTGCCAGCAGCCAAGATTTGGAGGGAAAGGGGTATTTT. It specifies CASSQDLEGKGYF.

The table lists this clone with a few counts. The rearrangement joins TRBV6-8 to TRBJ1-1, with a possible D match to TRBD1 (6 bases). The CDR3 totals 17 residues. Trimming removed 6 bases from V and 3 bases from J, with 23 bases in between. The germline V gene encodes CDR1 MNHGY and CDR2 SAAAGT. In nucleotides, the CDR3 is TGTGCCAGCAGCGTAAGGGGGGTTTCTGTTAAGGACACTGAAGCTTTCTTT. Translating it yields CASSVRGVSVKDTEAFF.

This clone was counted between two and nine times. The V gene is TRBV18, the J gene TRBJ2-1; 7 bases fit TRBD2. CDR1 is KGHSH and CDR2 is LQKENI in the germline V gene. V shed 3 bases, J shed 2 bases, and the junction held 1 base outside the gene matches. There are 14 residues in the CDR3. Written as DNA, the CDR3 is TGTGCCAGCTCACCTCGGGGGGCCTACAATGAGCAGTTCTTC. Translation gives CASSPRGAYNEQFF.

This clone has a handful of counts. This chain uses TRBV14 with TRBJ2-7; no clear D gene. The V and J ends lost 4 bases and 0 bases respectively, with 7 bases between them. Germline V CDR1 and CDR2: SGHDN, FVKESK. The CDR3 has 13 residues. The CDR3 DNA reads TGTGCCAGCAGCCCGCCGCACTCCTACGAGCAGTACTTC. Its protein product is CASSPPHSYEQYF.

The rearrangement joins TRBV11-3 to TRBJ1-5; D may be TRBD1 (5 bases). Trimming shortened V by 1 base and J by 3 bases, and 7 bases separated the two germline ends. Germline V gene sequence: CDR1 SGHNT, CDR2 YENEEA. CDR3 length: 14 residues. The chain's CDR3 is CASSLGGFNQPQHF. CDR3 bases: TGTGCCAGCAGCTTAGGGGGGTTCAATCAGCCCCAGCATTTT. The whole variable domain, filled in from reference TRBV11-3 and TRBJ1-5, reads EAGVVQSPRYKIIEKKQPVAFWCNPISGHNTLYWYLQNLGQGPELLIRYENEEAVDDSQLPKDRFSAERLKGVDSTLKIQPAELGDSAVYLCASSLGGFNQPQHFGDGTRLSIL.

The chain employs TRBV29-1 and TRBJ2-1; the D is unclear. Germline V lookup: CDR1 SQVTM, CDR2 ANQGSEA. CDR3 size: 12 residues. The V end lost 5 bases, the J end lost 4 bases, and 9 bases lay between the germline ends. CDR3 sequence (DNA): TGCAGCGTTTACTACTATTACAATGAGCAGTTCTTC. Protein sequence: CSVYYYYNEQFF.

The V gene is TRBV19, the J gene TRBJ2-2; the D gene is possibly TRBD2 (6 bases). V gave up 4 bases and J gave up 6 bases, with 9 bases separating them. The CDR3 spans 13 residues. Germline V gene data show CDR1 as LNHDA and CDR2 as SQIVND (reference sequence). This CDR3 reads CASSKGGPGELFF. The DNA for the CDR3 is TGTGCCAGTAGTAAGGGAGGCCCCGGGGAGCTGTTTTTT.

This clone was seen a few times. As DNA, the CDR3 is TGTGCCTGGAGTGAGGACAGCCCCTACACCTTC. It yields the protein CAWSEDSPYTF. The chain carries TRBV30 and TRBJ1-2, with a weak D call TRBD1 (6 bases). Trimming removed 1 base from V and 10 bases from J, with 10 bases in between. Germline lookup yields CDR1 GTSNPN and CDR2 SVGIG (reference sequence). CDR3 length: 11 amino acids. Together with reference TRBV30 and TRBJ1-2, the CDR3 gives the full variable domain: SQTIHQWPATLVQPVGSPLSLECTVEGTSNPNLYWYRQAAGRGLQLLFYSVGIGQISSEVPQNLSASRPQDRQFILSSKKLLLSDSGFYLCAWSEDSPYTFGSGTRLTVV.

The rearrangement links TRBV6-7 to TRBJ1-1; D is ambiguous. TRBV6-7 is sorted into the ORF group, with uncertain function. The CDR3 is 11 amino acids. V lost 6 bases and J 6 bases, leaving 8 bases between the germline ends. The CDR3 region is CASRGGSEAFF. CDR3 coding DNA: TGTGCCAGCAGGGGTGGGTCTGAAGCTTTCTTT.

This clone is labeled as medium-sized. The V and J genes are TRBV11-3 and TRBJ2-5; the match to TRBD2 covers 10 bases. Germline trimming cut 5 bases from V and 2 bases from J; bases unmatched to any gene: 14. This CDR3 comprises 18 residues. CDR1 is SGHNT, CDR2 YENEEA, per germline. This CDR3 is CASSPRVAGGREQETQYF. The DNA of the CDR3 is TGTGCCAGCAGCCCCAGGGTAGCGGGGGGCCGGGAGCAAGAGACCCAGTACTTC.

The chain joins TRBV25-1 to TRBJ2-7; D uncertain. V was shortened by 2 bases and J by 4 bases, with 12 bases between the two germline ends. The CDR3 contains 14 residues. Germline CDR1 is MGHDK and CDR2 is SYGVNS. Here the CDR3 DNA reads TGTGCCAGCAGTGAACAACGGAAAGAGTACGAGCAGTACTTC. It translates to CASSEQRKEYEQYF.

The chain has TRBV19 and TRBJ1-5, with 8 bases identical to TRBD1. The CDR3 is 17 residues long. Per germline, CDR1 LNHDA and CDR2 SQIVND (reference sequence). The ends lost 4 bases at V and 3 bases at J; junction bases unmatched: 11. This CDR3 is CASSTLGQGRYNQPQHF. In nucleotides, the CDR3 is TGTGCCAGTAGTACGCTCGGACAGGGCCGATACAATCAGCCCCAGCATTTT.

This chain connects TRBV12-5 to TRBJ2-2; TRBD1 aligns across 7 bases. This CDR3 has 14 residues. Germline V lookup: CDR1 LGHNT, CDR2 FRNRAP. V was clipped by 6 bases and J by 6 bases; unmatched bases: 7. The CDR3 DNA sequence: TGTGCTAGTGGAACGACAGGGCCGCCCGGGGAGCTGTTTTTT. Residues: CASGTTGPPGELFF.

This clone was seen a few times. The chain links TRBV18 to TRBJ2-3; D unresolved. Germline CDR1 KGHSH, CDR2 LQKENI. This CDR3 spans 12 amino acids. Trimming pared 8 bases from V and 1 base from J, leaving 7 bases between. In DNA, the CDR3 is TGTGCCAGCCTAGGTGGCACAGATACGCAGTATTTT. Protein: CASLGGTDTQYF.

The chain is built from TRBV9 and TRBJ1-1; D not resolved. Germline V gene sequence: CDR1 SGDLS, CDR2 YYNGEE. There are 16 residues in the CDR3. V was trimmed by 4 bases and J by 5 bases, leaving 21 bases between them. CDR3 sequence: CASSPKGGRPETEAFF. The CDR3, as DNA: TGTGCCAGCAGCCCGAAGGGAGGAAGACCGGAGACTGAAGCTTTCTTT.

This clone was counted a few times. The chain carries TRBV11-3 and TRBJ2-1; TRBD2 aligns across 8 bases. With V trimmed by 5 bases and J by 0 bases, 6 bases remained unmatched. The CDR3 consists of 16 residues. CDR1 SGHNT and CDR2 YENEEA come from the germline V gene. CDR3 bases: TGTGCCAGCAGCGCGATAGCGGGGAGCTCCTACAATGAGCAGTTCTTC. Amino acid sequence: CASSAIAGSSYNEQFF.

The V gene is TRBV19, the J gene TRBJ2-1; D is unresolved. CDR1 and CDR2 from the germline V gene are LNHDA and SQIVND (reference sequence). This CDR3 has 13 residues. V was shortened by 7 bases and J by 5 bases, with 12 bases between the two germline ends. The CDR3 protein is CASMVGINNEQFF. The DNA of the CDR3 is TGTGCCAGTATGGTGGGGATCAACAATGAGCAGTTCTTC.

A few counts support this clone. The chain uses TRBV9 and TRBJ2-5; 9 bases agree with TRBD1. V was clipped by 4 bases and J by 1 base; unmatched bases: 5. This CDR3 is 15 amino acids long. The germline V gene has CDR1 SGDLS and CDR2 YYNGEE. CDR3 protein: CASSFRTGAQETQYF. In DNA form, the CDR3 reads TGTGCCAGCAGCTTCCGGACAGGGGCCCAAGAGACCCAGTACTTC.

Sample share makes this clone large. CDR3: CAGRRGEGTEAFF. The CDR3 coding sequence is TGTGCCGGGAGGAGAGGGGAAGGGACTGAAGCTTTCTTT. The chain joins TRBV12-5 to TRBJ1-1; TRBD1 might be the D (5 bases). This CDR3 spans 13 amino acids. Germline V gene data show CDR1 as LGHNT and CDR2 as FRNRAP.

This chain links TRBV15 with TRBJ2-7; TRBD1 matches at 7 bases. Germline CDR1 is LNHNV and CDR2 is YYDKDF (reference sequence). The CDR3 is made up of 14 amino acids. Germline trimming cut 3 bases from V and 2 bases from J; bases unmatched to any gene: 4. The CDR3 DNA follows: TGTGCCACCAGCAGTGAGGGACAGACCTACGAGCAGTACTTC. It is translated as CATSSEGQTYEQYF.

By frequency in the sample, this clone is medium-sized. The J gene is TRBJ1-2, the V gene TRBV6-8, with D unresolved. The germline V gene encodes CDR1 MNHGY and CDR2 SAAAGT. CDR3 size: 13 residues. Between the trimmed V and J ends, which lost 10 bases and 4 bases, there was a span of 16 bases. The DNA for the CDR3 is TGTGCCATCAGCGCGGATCGCGGCTATGGCTACACCTTC. Amino acid sequence: CAISADRGYGYTF.

The CDR3 loop reads CATEAGQGGNEQFF. CDR3 DNA sequence: TGTGCCACCGAAGCGGGACAGGGAGGAAATGAGCAGTTCTTC. The chain employs TRBV19 and TRBJ2-1, with TRBD1 matching 9 bases. The length of the CDR3 is 14 residues. The V and J ends lost 10 bases and 7 bases, in that order; junction bases with no gene match: 11. The V gene's germline CDR1 is LNHDA and CDR2 SQIVND (reference sequence).

Only a few counts were recorded for this clone. The chain couples TRBV6-8 to TRBJ1-4; 9 bases fit TRBD1. The length of the CDR3 is 15 residues. Germline-derived CDR1 and CDR2 are MNHGY and SAAAGT. The V gene end was trimmed by 6 bases and the J gene end by 4 bases; junction bases not matched to a gene: 6. CDR3: CASRRQGGFNEKLFF. The CDR3 DNA is TGTGCCAGCAGAAGACAGGGGGGGTTTAATGAAAAACTGTTTTTT.

The rearrangement links TRBV6-8 to TRBJ1-1; unclear D gene. The CDR3 runs to 13 residues. Germline V gene sequence: CDR1 MNHGY, CDR2 SAAAGT. Trimming left V 6 bases short and J 4 bases short, with 12 bases between. In nucleotides, the CDR3 is TGTGCCAGCAGCTACAGCCGCGGCACTGAAGCTTTCTTT. Amino acids: CASSYSRGTEAFF.

This clone has just a few counts. The chain employs TRBV12-2 and TRBJ1-6. TRBV12-2 is described as a pseudogene. CDR3 size: 16 residues. CDR3 loop: CATELKGRSYNSPLHF. The CDR3 bases are TGTGCCACAGAGCTAAAAGGGCGCTCCTATAATTCACCCCTCCACTTT.